This T cell receptor (beta chain) was identified in a study of blood T cell repertoires in COVID-19 (dated by TCRdb to about 2020). Context from the whole study: Samples from collaborators originated in the United States, Italy and Spain and spanned both the acute and convalescent phases of COVID-19. Sample metadata almost always included a de-identified subject ID, COVID-19 status, age in years and sex. Deeply sampled blood TCRbeta repertoires from subjects exposed to, actively infected with, or recovered from COVID-19 were included in the dataset. Where available, HLA class I and class II types were obtained from metadata supplied by the sample provider rather than from assay-based typing. The material from the prospective study consisted of cDNA or gDNA derived from T cells, B-cell-depleted T cells, or PBMCs. A freely available public database, intended as a resource for researchers studying the immune response to SARS-CoV-2, is where the repertoires were released. Samples were obtained from the ongoing ImmuneRACE study (first 160 participants) and from 1,254 subjects provided by 6 global collaborators.

Findings and caveats that apply to the study as a whole: How much clinical and demographic metadata was included differed by source and by participant, and the metadata was provided uncurated.

Taken from cysteine to phenylalanine, the CDR3 has 13 residues. Only the CDR3 region is kept as DNA, spanning 39 bases read in frame from base 1. Between the V and J ends, shortened by 5 bases and 1 base respectively, the junction contains 9 bases. TCRbeta CDR3 regions were amplified from genomic DNA by means of the immunoSEQ Assay, a bias-controlled multiplex PCR. On the authors' methods: The number of nucleated cells in each sample was estimated by amplification of reference gene primers within the assay. Sequence reads were collapsed and filtered to measure the absolute abundance of every unique TCRbeta CDR3 rearrangement. Productive Simpson clonality was computed per sample as the square root of Simpson's diversity index over productive rearrangements. Not all clones reach the TCRdb copy of this immuneACCESS table, which keeps in-frame sequences only. Checked studies attribute under half of the gap to unresolved V genes and leave the rest unexplained. D and trimming were read from the DNA, whereas the V and J calls and clone size are those reported in that table. Present in this sample are 75,000 to 95,000 clones, over 75% of which were seen just once. The top ten constitute roughly 5% of the sample.

Each collaborating institution followed its own protocols to collect whole blood in K2EDTA tubes. For TCRbeta analysis, collaborator samples were shipped as frozen whole blood, as isolated PBMCs, or as DNA extracted from either sample type. As regards this clone: The clone's antigen remains unknown. No per-base quality is available; no much larger clone lies one base away.

This chain is built from TRBV12-3 or TRBV12-4 and TRBJ2-7; possibly the D gene is TRBD2, per 6 matching bases. The sequenced sample was peripheral blood. This sequence originates from a man aged 50 to 60 with active COVID-19. The CDR3 has the sequence CASSPGLSYEQYF. The bases read TGTGCCAGCAGTCCGGGACTGTCCTACGAGCAGTACTTC.